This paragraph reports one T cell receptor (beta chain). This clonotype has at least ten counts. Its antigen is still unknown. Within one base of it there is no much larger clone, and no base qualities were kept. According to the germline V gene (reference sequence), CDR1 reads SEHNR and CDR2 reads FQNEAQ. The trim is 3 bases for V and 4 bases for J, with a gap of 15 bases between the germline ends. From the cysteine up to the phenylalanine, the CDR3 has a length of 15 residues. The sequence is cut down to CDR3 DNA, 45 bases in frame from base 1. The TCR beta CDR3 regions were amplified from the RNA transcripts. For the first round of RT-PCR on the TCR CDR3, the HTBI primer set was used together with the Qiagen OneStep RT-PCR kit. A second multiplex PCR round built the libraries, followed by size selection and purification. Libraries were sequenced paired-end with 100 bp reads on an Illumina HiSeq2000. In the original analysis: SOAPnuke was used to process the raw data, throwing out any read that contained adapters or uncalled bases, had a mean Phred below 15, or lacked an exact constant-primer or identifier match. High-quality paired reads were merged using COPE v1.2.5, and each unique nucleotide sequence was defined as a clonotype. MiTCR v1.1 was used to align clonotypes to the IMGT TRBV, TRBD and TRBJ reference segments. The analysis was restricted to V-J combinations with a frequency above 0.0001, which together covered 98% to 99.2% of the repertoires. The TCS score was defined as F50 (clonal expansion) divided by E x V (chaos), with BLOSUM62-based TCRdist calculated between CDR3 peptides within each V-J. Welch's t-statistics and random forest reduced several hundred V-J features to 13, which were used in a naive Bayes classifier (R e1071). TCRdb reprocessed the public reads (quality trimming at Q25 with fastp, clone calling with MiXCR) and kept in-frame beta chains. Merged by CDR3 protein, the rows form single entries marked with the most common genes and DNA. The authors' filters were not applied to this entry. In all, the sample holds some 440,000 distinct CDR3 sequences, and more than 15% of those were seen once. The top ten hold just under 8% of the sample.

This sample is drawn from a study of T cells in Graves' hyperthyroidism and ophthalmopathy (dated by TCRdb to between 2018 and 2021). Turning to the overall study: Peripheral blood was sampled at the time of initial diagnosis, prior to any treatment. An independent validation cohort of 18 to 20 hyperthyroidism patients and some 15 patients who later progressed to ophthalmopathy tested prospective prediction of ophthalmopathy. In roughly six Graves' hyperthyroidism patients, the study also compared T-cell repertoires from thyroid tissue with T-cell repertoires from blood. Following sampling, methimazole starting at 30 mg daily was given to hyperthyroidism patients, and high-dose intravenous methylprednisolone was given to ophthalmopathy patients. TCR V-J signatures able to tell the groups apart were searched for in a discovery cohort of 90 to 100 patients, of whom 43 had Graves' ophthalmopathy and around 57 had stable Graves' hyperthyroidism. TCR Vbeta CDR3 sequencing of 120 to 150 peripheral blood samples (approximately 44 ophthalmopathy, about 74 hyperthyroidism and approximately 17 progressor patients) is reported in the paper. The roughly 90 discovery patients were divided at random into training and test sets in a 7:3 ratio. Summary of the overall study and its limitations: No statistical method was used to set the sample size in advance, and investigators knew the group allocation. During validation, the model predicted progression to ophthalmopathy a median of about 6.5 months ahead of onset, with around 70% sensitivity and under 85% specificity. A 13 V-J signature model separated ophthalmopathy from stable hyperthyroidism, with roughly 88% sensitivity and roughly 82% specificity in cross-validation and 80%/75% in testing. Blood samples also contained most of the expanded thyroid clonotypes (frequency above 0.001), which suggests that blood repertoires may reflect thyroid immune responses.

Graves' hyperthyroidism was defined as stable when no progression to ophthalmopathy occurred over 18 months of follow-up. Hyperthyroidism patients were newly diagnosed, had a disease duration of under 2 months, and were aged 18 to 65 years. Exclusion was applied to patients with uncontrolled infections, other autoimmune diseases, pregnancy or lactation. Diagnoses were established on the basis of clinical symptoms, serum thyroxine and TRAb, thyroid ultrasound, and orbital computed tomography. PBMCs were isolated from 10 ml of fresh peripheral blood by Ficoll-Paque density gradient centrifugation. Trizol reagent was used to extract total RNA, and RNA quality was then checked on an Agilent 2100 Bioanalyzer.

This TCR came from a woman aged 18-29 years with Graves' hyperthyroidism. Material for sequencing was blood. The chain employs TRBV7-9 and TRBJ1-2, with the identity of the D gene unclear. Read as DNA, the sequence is TGTGCCAGCAGCTTGGTTCTCGGGCCTTCCTATGGCTACACCTTC. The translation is CASSLVLGPSYGYTF.